This TCR beta chain was captured by sequencing in a study of blood T cell repertoires in COVID-19. Study in general: Researchers got acute and convalescent COVID-19 samples from the United States, Italy and Spain.

CDR3 length equals 20 residues. Some clones are missing from TCRdb's copy, which holds only in-frame ones; the method was immunoSEQ multiplex PCR. The repertoire holds 45,000 or so clones, with roughly 73% as singletons. The clonotype originates from an elderly man with acute or convalescent COVID-19. This chain joins TRBV21-1 and TRBJ2-2; the table's TRBD2 call for D was not verified on the DNA. TRBV21-1 is given as a pseudogene. The source material was peripheral blood. CDR3 loop: CASSKKRTSGRALRTGELFF. In DNA form, the CDR3 reads TGTGCCAGCAGCAAAAAACGGACTAGCGGGAGGGCCCTGAGAACCGGGGAGCTGTTTTTT.